This T cell receptor beta chain was retrieved from a study of Tregs in tolerant kidney transplant recipients. Whole-study context: Two populations were sorted: CD4+CD8-CD25+CD127- and CD4+CD8-4-1BB+CD40L-.

With respect to this clone: No antigen is known for it.

The CDR3 has 15 amino acids. Trimming removed 2 bases at V and 6 bases at J, with 11 bases between. Germline V gene sequence: CDR1 SGHTA, CDR2 FQGNSA. TCRdb keeps only in-frame clones here, not all; method: immunoSEQ multiplex PCR. The sample lists 750 to 800 clones; about 38% were seen once. This receptor was taken from a human patient who received a combined kidney and bone marrow transplant. The graft donor may be the source of some T cells. The sequencing sample was made of Tregs from blood cultured with allogeneic cells. The gene calls are TRBV7-2 and TRBJ1-6, with D possibly TRBD1 on 5 matching bases. The CDR3 loop is CASSLLGTRNSPLHF. In nucleotides, the CDR3 is TGTGCCAGCAGCTTATTGGGGACTCGTAATTCACCCCTCCACTTT. Drawing the rest from reference TRBV7-2 and TRBJ1-6, the complete variable domain is GAGVSQSPSNKVTEKGKDVELRCDPISGHTALYWYRQSLGQGLEFLIYFQGNSAPDKSGLPSDRFSAERTGGSVSTLTIQRTQQEDSAVYLCASSLLGTRNSPLHFGNGTRLTVT.